This T cell receptor (beta chain) is drawn from a study of cytomegalovirus exposure and HLA in healthy donors. In the study overall: The same platform was used for the roughly 120 validation repertoires as for the approximately 610 first-cohort repertoires, as reported in a later analysis. Study outcomes and limitations: The classifier reportedly diagnosed cytomegalovirus status with high specificity and sensitivity.

In the case of this clone: Its cognate antigen is unknown.

Sequencing used immunoSEQ multiplex PCR; TCRdb keeps in-frame clones, though not all of them. The sample has tens of thousands of clones, around 82% seen once. CDR3 length: 15 residues. Germline loops: CDR1 LGHNT, CDR2 FRNRAP. The trim removed 6 bases at V and 1 base at J, leaving 7 bases unmatched. The sequencing input was PBMCs. The chain couples TRBV12-5 to TRBJ2-3; 7 bases fit TRBD1. The receptor comes from a woman under 30 in good health and CMV-seropositive. CDR3 sequence (DNA): TGTGCTAGTGGGCCACAGGGGCGACGCACAGATACGCAGTATTTT. It translates to CASGPQGRRTDTQYF.